This TCR beta chain was captured in a study of T cell responses to AZD1222 COVID-19 vaccine. Clones were sequenced by immunoSEQ multiplex PCR, and TCRdb holds only the in-frame ones, with some missing. The table records fewer than 120,000 clones, about 87% of them present only once. CDR3 size: 15 residues. Trimming stripped 6 bases from V and 7 bases from J, with 21 bases between. Germline loops: CDR1 MGHRA, CDR2 YSYEKL. Material: peripheral blood, obtained on day 0 of AZD1222 vaccination. The clonotype was recovered from an adult in good health. V is TRBV4-1 and J is TRBJ1-2; no clear D. The CDR3 loop is CASRDGLSLTSGYTF. DNA for the CDR3: TGCGCCAGCAGAGACGGCCTCTCGCTGACGTCTGGCTACACCTTC.